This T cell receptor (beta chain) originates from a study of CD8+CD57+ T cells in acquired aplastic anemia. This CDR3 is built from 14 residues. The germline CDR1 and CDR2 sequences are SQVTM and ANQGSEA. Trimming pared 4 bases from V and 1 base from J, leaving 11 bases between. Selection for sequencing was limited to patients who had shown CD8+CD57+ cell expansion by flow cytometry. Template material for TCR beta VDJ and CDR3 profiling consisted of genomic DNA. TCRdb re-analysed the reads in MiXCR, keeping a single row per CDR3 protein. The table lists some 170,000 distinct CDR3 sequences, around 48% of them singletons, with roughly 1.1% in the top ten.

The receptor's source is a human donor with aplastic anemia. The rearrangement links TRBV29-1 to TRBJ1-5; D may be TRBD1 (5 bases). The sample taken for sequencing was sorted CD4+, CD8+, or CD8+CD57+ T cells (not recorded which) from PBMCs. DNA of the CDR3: TGCAGCGTTGTAGCAGGGACGAGCAATCAGCCCCAGCATTTT. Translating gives CSVVAGTSNQPQHF.